The 11 T cell receptor beta chains given below trace back to one sample, sequenced in a study of control samples from healthy donors and cancer patients. The protocol was immunoSEQ multiplex PCR, while the TCRdb copy is restricted to in-frame clones and leaves out a portion. The sample consists of fewer than 250,000 clones, roughly nine tenths of them appearing once. The sample was blood. Source of these receptors: a man under 40 in good health.

V is TRBV19 and J is TRBJ1-2; perhaps TRBD1 as D (5 bases). This CDR3 is 14 amino acids long. Trimming pared 7 bases from V and 6 bases from J, leaving 18 bases between. Germline CDR1 is LNHDA and CDR2 is SQIVND (reference sequence). Here the CDR3 DNA reads TGTGCCAGTACCCCGGGACTCGCGTATAATGGCTACACCTTC. It encodes CASTPGLAYNGYTF.

The chain's CDR3 is CASSPTDSYEQYF. Here the CDR3 DNA reads TGTGCCAGCTCACCTACAGACTCCTACGAGCAGTACTTC. V usage is TRBV18 and J usage is TRBJ2-7; D uncertain. The ends were cut back, 3 bases at V and 0 bases at J, with 6 bases in the middle. Per the germline V gene, CDR1 is KGHSH and CDR2 is LQKENI. There are 13 residues in the CDR3.

The CDR3 loop is CAFTEGFEAFF. CDR3 DNA: TGTGCCTTTACGGAGGGGTTTGAAGCTTTCTTT. The chain carries TRBV30 and TRBJ1-1; D may be TRBD1 (5 bases). Between the trimmed V and J ends, which lost 7 bases and 7 bases, there was a span of 13 bases. The CDR3 runs to 11 residues. Per germline, CDR1 GTSNPN and CDR2 SVGIG (reference sequence).

The rearrangement uses TRBV24-1 and TRBJ2-2; 15 nucleotides match TRBD2. Germline V gene lookup returns CDR1 KGHDR and CDR2 SFDVKD. With V trimmed by 1 base and J by 5 bases, 7 bases remained unmatched. This CDR3 is 19 amino acids long. The DNA for the CDR3 is TGTGCCACCAGTGATTTCAAACGGACTAGCGGGGGGGCTACCGGGGAGCTGTTTTTT. Translated, it gives CATSDFKRTSGGATGELFF.

V and J are TRBV24-1 and TRBJ1-2; weak D call: TRBD1 (5 bases). The CDR3 is 13 amino acids. Germline loops: CDR1 KGHDR, CDR2 SFDVKD. V dropped 3 bases and J dropped 5 bases, with 9 bases sitting between them. The CDR3 loop is CATSDGGSYGYTF. DNA of the CDR3: TGTGCCACCAGTGATGGGGGTTCTTATGGCTACACCTTC.

The rearrangement uses TRBV6-5 and TRBJ2-7; D possibly corresponds to TRBD1 (6 bases). This CDR3 spans 15 amino acids. Germline lookup yields CDR1 MNHEY and CDR2 SVGAGI. Trimming took off 7 bases at V and 2 bases at J, with 18 bases between the two ends. The CDR3 DNA reads as TGTGCCAGCATTCAGGGGCTCCCACTAGCCTACGAGCAGTACTTC. Its translation is CASIQGLPLAYEQYF.

The gene calls are TRBV5-6 and TRBJ2-1, with a possible D match to TRBD1 (6 bases). V dropped 4 bases and J dropped 6 bases, with 23 bases sitting between them. This CDR3 has 17 residues. Per the germline V gene, CDR1 is SGHDT and CDR2 is YYEEEE. The chain's CDR3 is CASSTLNRALGGNEQFF. The CDR3 bases are TGTGCCAGCAGCACATTAAACCGGGCCTTAGGGGGCAATGAGCAGTTCTTC.

The chain carries TRBV6-1 and TRBJ1-6; a possible D gene is TRBD1 (5 bases). Trimming shortened V by 2 bases and J by 10 bases, and 15 bases separated the two germline ends. CDR1 MNHNS and CDR2 SASEGT come from the germline V gene. The CDR3 is 15 amino acids. In nucleotides, the CDR3 is TGTGCCAGCAGTGAACGTGAGGGACTTCGGTCACCCCTCCACTTT. Protein: CASSEREGLRSPLHF.

The genes are TRBV3-1 (or the pseudogene TRBV3-2) and TRBJ2-4, with D uncertain. Germline values: CDR1 LGHDT, CDR2 YNNKEL (reference sequence). V was cut by 1 base and J by 6 bases, with 4 bases left in between. The CDR3 runs 12 residues. The CDR3 protein is CASSQVLNIQYF. CDR3 bases: TGTGCCAGCAGCCAAGTTTTAAACATTCAGTACTTC.

V usage is TRBV18 and J usage is TRBJ2-2; D remains ambiguous. The CDR3 consists of 13 residues. Per germline, CDR1 KGHSH and CDR2 LQKENI. The V and J ends lost 1 base and 1 base respectively, with 1 base between them. The CDR3 DNA reads TGTGCCAGCTCACCACTGAACACCGGGGAGCTGTTTTTT. Translating gives CASSPLNTGELFF.

The chain links TRBV19 to TRBJ1-2, with 7 bases matching TRBD1. The germline CDR1 and CDR2 sequences are LNHDA and SQIVND (reference sequence). Trimming took 9 bases from V and 8 from J; bases not matched to a gene: 15. The CDR3 has 14 amino acids. The CDR3 DNA reads as TGTGCCAGCAGCGAGGAGAGACAGGGAGGCGGCTACACCTTC. It specifies CASSEERQGGGYTF.